These T cell receptor beta chains were read from a single sample in a study of T cells in localized non-small cell lung cancer. Some clones are missing from TCRdb's copy, which holds only in-frame ones; the method was immunoSEQ multiplex PCR. The repertoire consists of fewer than 45,000 clones, with around 86% occurring once and the leading ten covering approximately 6%. Sample: peripheral blood, taken before any cancer treatment. Receptors were obtained from a man aged 40-75 years with stage I lung adenocarcinoma. CDR3s include the opening cysteine and the closing phenylalanine or tryptophan. The D gene is left open where the match is weak. Expanded clones are given a class, and other clones once, few, many or no size at all.

size	D	V	J	DNA	CDR3
NA	TRBD2	TRBV11-3	TRBJ2-1	TGTGCCAGCAGTTTACTAGCGGCCTCCTACAATGAGCAGTTCTTC	CASSLLAASYNEQFF
NA	TRBD1	TRBV19	TRBJ2-2	TGTGCCAGTAGCGGGACAGTGAACACCGGGGAGCTGTTTTTT	CASSGTVNTGELFF
NA	TRBD1	TRBV15	TRBJ2-5	TGTGCCACCAGCAGAGGGGGACAGGGTTTTAAAGAGACCCAGTACTTC	CATSRGGQGFKETQYF
NA	NA	TRBV29-1	TRBJ2-3	TGCAGCGTTGATTTCTGGGACGATACGCAGTATTTT	CSVDFWDDTQYF
NA	TRBD2	TRBV7-3	TRBJ2-2	TGTGCCAGCAGCTTAAGGGTGGGACTACAAAACACCGGGGAGCTGTTTTTT	CASSLRVGLQNTGELFF
once	TRBD1	TRBV5-1	TRBJ1-4	TGCGCCAGCAGCTCCGGGGGCGGGACAGGTGTAAAACTGTTTTTT	CASSSGGGTGVKLFF
few	NA	TRBV4-1	TRBJ2-3	TGCGCCAGCAGCCAAGATAAAAGGGTACCCACAGATACGCAGTATTTT	CASSQDKRVPTDTQYF
NA	TRBD2	TRBV10-3	TRBJ2-5	TGTGCCATCAGTGGGGGGAGGGCACAAGAGACCCAGTACTTC	CAISGGRAQETQYF
NA	TRBD2	TRBV4-1	TRBJ2-1	TGCGCCAGCAGCCCTCAGACTAGCGGGAAGGGAAATGAGCAGTTCTTC	CASSPQTSGKGNEQFF
NA	NA	TRBV9	TRBJ2-7	TGTGCCAGCAGCGTAGGTGGGGAAACCTACGAGCAGTACTTC	CASSVGGETYEQYF
NA	NA	TRBV15	TRBJ2-7	TGTGCCACCAGCAGAGATTCGGTAGACCCCTACGAGCAGTACTTC	CATSRDSVDPYEQYF
NA	TRBD1	TRBV7-9	TRBJ2-7	TGTGCCAGCAGCCCCCGGGACAGGAGCTACGAGCAGTACTTC	CASSPRDRSYEQYF
NA	TRBD1	TRBV19	TRBJ2-2	TGTGCCAGTAGTATAGCCGCGACAGGGGGAGCGGAGCTGTTTTTT	CASSIAATGGAELFF
few	TRBD2	TRBV25-1	TRBJ2-7	TGTGCCAGCAGTGGCCAGACTAGCAGGTCCTACGAGCAGTACTTC	CASSGQTSRSYEQYF
NA	TRBD1	TRBV10-3	TRBJ1-1	TGTGCCACACGGGACAGGGAGAACACTGAAGCTTTCTTT	CATRDRENTEAFF
NA	NA	TRBV18	TRBJ1-5	TGTGCCAGCTCACCACCGAAAACGGGACTCGGGGCCGCTCAGCCCCAGCATTTT	CASSPPKTGLGAAQPQHF
NA	NA	TRBV7-2	TRBJ2-4	TGTGCCAGCAGCTTAGGGGGGTCCAAAAACATTCAGTACTTC	CASSLGGSKNIQYF
NA	NA	TRBV18	TRBJ1-4	TGTGCCAGCTCACGGTCAAGACTTTCAACTAATGAAAAACTGTTTTTT	CASSRSRLSTNEKLFF
few	NA	TRBV27	TRBJ1-2	TGTGCCAGCAGTTTATCGATGACGGCAAGGCACTATGGCTACACCTTC	CASSLSMTARHYGYTF
NA	NA	TRBV6-5	TRBJ2-1	TGTGCCAGCTCCTTAGCTAATGAGCAGTTCTTC	CASSLANEQFF
NA	NA	TRBV5-4	TRBJ2-3	TGTGCCAGCTCGAGGTCTTACAGCACAGATACGCAGTATTTT	CASSRSYSTDTQYF
NA	NA	TRBV11-2	TRBJ2-3	TGTGCCAGCAGCCGGGAAAGCACTAGCACAGATACGCAGTATTTT	CASSRESTSTDTQYF
NA	NA	TRBV7-2	TRBJ2-1	TGTGCCAGCAGCACCGCCCCGGGGGATGAGCAGTTCTTC	CASSTAPGDEQFF
NA	NA	TRBV6-1	TRBJ2-1	TGTGCCAGCAGTGAAGGGCGATTCTATGAGCAGTTCTTC	CASSEGRFYEQFF
NA	TRBD2	TRBV7-9	TRBJ2-5	TGTGCCAGCAGCTTAGGACCGGGAGGTAGTGGAGAGACCCAGTACTTC	CASSLGPGGSGETQYF
NA	NA	TRBV11-2	TRBJ2-7	TGTGCCAGCAGCTTAGAACCGGGACCTTCCTACGAGCAGTACTTC	CASSLEPGPSYEQYF
NA	NA	TRBV5-1	TRBJ2-5	TGCGCCAGCAGCTTGTATTCGGGGAGACAAGAGACCCAGTACTTC	CASSLYSGRQETQYF
NA	TRBD2	TRBV28	TRBJ2-7	TGTGCCAGCACCGGACTAGCGGGAGTTCCGAGACAGTACTTC	CASTGLAGVPRQYF
NA	NA	TRBV9	TRBJ2-1	TGTGCCAGCAGCGTAGGAGTAATGAACAATGAGCAGTTCTTC	CASSVGVMNNEQFF
NA	NA	TRBV5-4	TRBJ2-3	TGTGCCAGCAGCTTGGGACAGGAAACAGATACGCAGTATTTT	CASSLGQETDTQYF
NA	TRBD2	TRBV5-5	TRBJ2-3	TGTGCCAGCAGCTTACAGCGGGAGGTGGTAGATACGCAGTATTTT	CASSLQREVVDTQYF
few	TRBD2	TRBV29-1	TRBJ2-1	TGCAGCGTTGAAGATCTAGCGGGAGTTGGCAATGAGCAGTTCTTC	CSVEDLAGVGNEQFF
once	NA	TRBV30	TRBJ2-1	TGTGCCTGGAGTTTTGGTGGTGCTAGTATCGATGAGCAGTTCTTC	CAWSFGGASIDEQFF
NA	NA	TRBV18	TRBJ2-2	TGTGCCAGCTCGCCTGGGACGGACGGGGAGCTGTTTTTT	CASSPGTDGELFF
NA	NA	TRBV7-9	TRBJ2-5	TGTGCCAGCAGCCAGACTTTCGGAGGCTCCTTCCAAGAGACCCAGTACTTC	CASSQTFGGSFQETQYF
NA	NA	TRBV6-5	TRBJ1-5	TGTGCCAGCAGAAATCTCCGTAGCAATCAGCCCCAGCATTTT	CASRNLRSNQPQHF
NA	NA	TRBV9	TRBJ2-5	TGTGCCAGCAGTCTTGAGGGGCAGGGTCAACAGACCCAGTACTTC	CASSLEGQGQQTQYF
NA	NA	TRBV6-5	TRBJ1-1	TGTGCCAGCACCTTGATGGGGGGCACTGAAGCTTTCTTT	CASTLMGGTEAFF
NA	TRBD2	TRBV28	TRBJ2-7	TGTGCCATAGCGGGAGGGGTGGTGGGCGAGCAGTACTTC	CAIAGGVVGEQYF
NA	TRBD2	TRBV9	TRBJ2-1	TGTGCCAGCGGGGAGGGAGGGTCCTACAATGAGCAGTTCTTC	CASGEGGSYNEQFF
NA	NA	TRBV29-1	TRBJ2-7	TGCAGCGTTGAAACCAATTGGAGCGACTCCTACGAGCAGTACTTC	CSVETNWSDSYEQYF
NA	NA	TRBV5-8	TRBJ2-2	TGTGCCAGCAGCTTGGTTGCGTACGGGGAGCTGTTTTTT	CASSLVAYGELFF
NA	NA	TRBV27	TRBJ2-2	TGTGCCAGCAGAATTATGGATGGGAATACGAACACCGGGGAGCTGTTTTTT	CASRIMDGNTNTGELFF
NA	NA	TRBV23-1	TRBJ1-5	TGCGCCAGCAGTCACCCCCCGATTTATCAGCCCCAGCATTTT	CASSHPPIYQPQHF
NA	TRBD1	TRBV9	TRBJ2-7	TGTGCCAGCAGCCTCTCCGACAGGGCCTCCTACGAGCAGTACTTC	CASSLSDRASYEQYF
few	TRBD1	TRBV4-3	TRBJ2-7	TGCGCCAGCAGCGCCCGGACAGGGTTCGGCGAGCAGTACTTC	CASSARTGFGEQYF
NA	TRBD2	TRBV5-4	TRBJ2-5	TGTGCCAGCAGCTCTTTAGCGGGAGCTTTAAAAGAGACCCAGTACTTC	CASSSLAGALKETQYF
NA	TRBD2	TRBV7-3	TRBJ2-7	TGTGCCAGCAGCTTGGTAGCGGGGCCCCTCTCCGAGCAGTACTTC	CASSLVAGPLSEQYF
once	NA	TRBV4-1	TRBJ2-2	TGCGCCAGCAGCCAAGAAGAGGGATGGGTGACCGGGGAGCTGTTTTTT	CASSQEEGWVTGELFF
NA	TRBD1	TRBV2	TRBJ1-1	TGTGCCAGCAGTGAACAGGGGGCGAACTTGAACACTGAAGCTTTCTTT	CASSEQGANLNTEAFF
NA	TRBD1	TRBV27	TRBJ1-5	TGTGCCAGCAGTTTATCAGGGGGCAGGGTCCAGCCCCAGCATTTT	CASSLSGGRVQPQHF
once	NA	TRBV13	TRBJ2-7	TGTGCCAGCAGCTTATACTACGAGCAGTACTTC	CASSLYYEQYF
few	TRBD2	TRBV18	TRBJ2-5	TGTGCCAGCTCACCACCGGAAGACCTAAGGACAGCGGGACTAGCGGGAGTCGAGACCCAGTACTTC	CASSPPEDLRTAGLAGVETQYF
NA	NA	TRBV5-5	TRBJ1-4	TGTGCCAGCAGCTTGGGGGGCAGGCCCCAGGGTGGTAATGAAAAACTGTTTTTT	CASSLGGRPQGGNEKLFF
NA	TRBD1	TRBV27	TRBJ1-6	TGTGCCAGCGGCTCATTCCTTAGACAGGGGGGGAATTCACCCCTCCACTTT	CASGSFLRQGGNSPLHF